This TCR beta chain was recovered during a study of shared clonotypes between healthy human individuals. Data came from immunoSEQ multiplex PCR; TCRdb stores just in-frame clones and leaves some out. The sample holds roughly 680,000 clones; around 70% are singletons and the top ten take around 1.7%. The germline gives CDR1 MNHEY, CDR2 SMNVEV (reference sequence). The length of the CDR3 is 14 residues. Trimming took off 6 bases at V and 5 bases at J, with 14 bases between the two ends. This rearrangement joins TRBV27 to TRBJ1-5; D is possibly TRBD1 (5 bases). The TCR originated in a woman in her twenties or thirties in good health. Sequenced input: memory CD4+ T cells sorted from blood. Subset reported: CD45RA-negative fraction. The CDR3 nucleotides read TGTGCCAGCAGCTTAGGGACGGCATATCAGCCCCAGCATTTT. Its translation is CASSLGTAYQPQHF.